Below, 27 T cell receptor beta chains from the same sample are listed, as sequenced in a study of hypomethylating agent response in myelodysplastic syndrome. Generated by immunoSEQ multiplex PCR, the TCRdb table keeps only in-frame clones and is missing some. Of about 7,200 clones listed, around nine tenths are singletons. Source: bone marrow, taken before or after starting hypomethylating agent treatment for myelodysplastic syndrome (not recorded which). Every receptor here comes from a human donor with myelodysplastic syndrome.

The table lists this clone with a few counts. This sequence joins TRBV9 and TRBJ1-6; 8 bases align to TRBD1. Germline V gene sequence: CDR1 SGDLS, CDR2 YYNGEE. The V and J ends lost 3 bases and 7 bases, in that order; junction bases with no gene match: 9. The CDR3 is made up of 16 amino acids. This CDR3 is CASSADREITNSPLHF. The CDR3 bases are TGTGCCAGCAGCGCGGACAGGGAAATTACGAATTCACCCCTCCACTTT.

This clone was counted once. The CDR3 DNA is TGTGCCAGCAGCTCACCCGGCGAGCGGGAAGGTATAGATACGCAGTATTTT. The encoded protein is CASSSPGEREGIDTQYF. The gene calls are TRBV9 and TRBJ2-3, with 7 bases identical to TRBD2. CDR1 is SGDLS, CDR2 YYNGEE, per germline. This CDR3 has 17 amino acids. J was trimmed by 5 bases and V by 4 bases; bases with no gene match: 16.

V gene TRBV29-1 combines with J gene TRBJ2-3, with D possibly being TRBD1 or TRBD2 (5 bases each). Per the germline V gene, CDR1 is SQVTM and CDR2 is ANQGSEA. Deletions cut 1 base from V and 1 base from J, with 6 bases between. CDR3 length: 13 residues. In nucleotides, the CDR3 is TGCAGCGTTGAAGGGGACGGCACAGATACGCAGTATTTT. Translated: CSVEGDGTDTQYF.

This clone was seen a handful of times. V gene TRBV7-2 combines with J gene TRBJ1-6; the D gene is possibly TRBD1 (5 bases). Between the trimmed V and J ends, which lost 2 bases and 4 bases, there was a span of 9 bases. The CDR3 extends over 15 amino acids. From germline, CDR1 is SGHTA and CDR2 FQGNSA. CDR3 region: CASSLSQGYNSPLHF. Here the CDR3 DNA reads TGTGCCAGCAGCTTAAGTCAGGGTTATAATTCACCCCTCCACTTT.

The chain is built from TRBV19 and TRBJ2-5; 9 nucleotides agree with TRBD1. Trimming removed 10 bases from V and 4 bases from J; junction bases left unmatched: 7. CDR1 is LNHDA and CDR2 is SQIVND in the germline V gene (reference sequence). CDR3 length equals 13 residues. Here the CDR3 reads CATSTGGRETQYF. In nucleotides, the CDR3 is TGTGCCACTTCGACAGGGGGTAGAGAGACCCAGTACTTC.

The rearrangement joins TRBV4-2 to TRBJ2-3; unclear D gene. V was pared by 3 bases and J by 3 bases, with 4 bases between. The CDR3 sequence is 12 residues long. Germline V lookup: CDR1 LGHNA, CDR2 YNFKEQ. The CDR3 DNA is TGTGCCAGCAGCCATACGACAGATACGCAGTATTTT. Translation: CASSHTTDTQYF.

This chain connects TRBV5-4 to TRBJ1-3; no reliable D call. This CDR3 contains 17 residues. Looked up from germline, CDR1 is SGHNT and CDR2 is YYREEE (reference sequence). The V and J ends lost 1 base and 0 bases respectively, with 14 bases between them. For the CDR3, the DNA is TGTGCCAGCAGCTTGAAGTCAGGTCTCCCCTCTGGAAACACCATATATTTT. It yields the protein CASSLKSGLPSGNTIYF. The variable domain in full, with the rest retrieved from reference TRBV5-4 and TRBJ1-3, is ETGVTQSPTHLIKTRGQQVTLRCSSQSGHNTVSWYQQALGQGPQFIFQYYREEENGRGNFPPRFSGLQFPNYSSELNVNALELDDSALYLCASSLKSGLPSGNTIYFGEGSWLTVV.

V and J are TRBV19 and TRBJ1-6; D is perhaps TRBD1 (5 bases). The CDR3 is 17 amino acids. The V end was cut by 4 bases, the J end by 3 bases, with 16 bases between. The V gene's germline CDR1 is LNHDA and CDR2 SQIVND (reference sequence). The DNA of the CDR3 is TGTGCCAGTAGTACCTTACCGACAGTGTACTATAATTCACCCCTCCACTTT. It yields the protein CASSTLPTVYYNSPLHF.

The rearrangement uses TRBV6-5 and TRBJ1-5, with a tentative D call TRBD1 (5 bases). Germline CDR1 and CDR2: MNHEY and SVGAGI. V lost 0 bases and J lost 6, with 12 bases in between. The length of the CDR3 is 15 residues. The CDR3 loop reads CASSYSKAQGQPQHF. CDR3 nucleotides: TGTGCCAGCAGTTACTCGAAGGCTCAGGGTCAGCCCCAGCATTTT.

This clone was seen only once. V usage is TRBV27 and J usage is TRBJ1-1, with 9 bases aligning to TRBD1. V gave up 4 bases and J gave up 5 bases; unmatched junction bases: 8. Germline V gene data show CDR1 as MNHEY and CDR2 as SMNVEV (reference sequence). The CDR3 totals 15 residues. The CDR3 spells CASSSAGQGLTEAFF. The CDR3 bases are TGTGCCAGCAGTTCTGCCGGACAGGGGTTGACTGAAGCTTTCTTT.

This clone was counted once. The chain has TRBV5-6 and TRBJ1-5; 7 bases match TRBD1. V shed 4 bases, J shed 2 bases, and the junction held 9 bases outside the gene matches. The germline V gene has CDR1 SGHDT and CDR2 YYEEEE. The CDR3 runs to 16 residues. CDR3 in DNA: TGTGCCAGCAGCCCGGCAGGGGGACGGGGCAATCAGCCCCAGCATTTT. It translates to CASSPAGGRGNQPQHF.

The chain links TRBV27 to TRBJ2-2, with D possibly TRBD1 on 7 matching bases. Trimming removed 6 bases at V and 5 bases at J, with 31 bases between. There are 20 residues in the CDR3. Germline V gene data show CDR1 as MNHEY and CDR2 as SMNVEV (reference sequence). Here the CDR3 DNA reads TGTGCCAGCAGCCAAAGTCTTACAGGGGCCCTCGGGGGAAGGACCGGGGAGCTGTTTTTT. It yields the protein CASSQSLTGALGGRTGELFF.

The chain joins TRBV27 to TRBJ1-5; TRBD1 matches at 7 bases. V lost 8 bases to trimming and J lost 1 base; unmatched junction nucleotides: 17. Germline V gene sequence: CDR1 MNHEY, CDR2 SMNVEV (reference sequence). The CDR3 is 18 amino acids. The CDR3 here is CASRGRSVLGQSNQPQHF. The DNA of the CDR3 is TGTGCCAGCCGGGGCCGGTCGGTGTTGGGACAGAGCAATCAGCCCCAGCATTTT.

J is TRBJ2-7 and V is TRBV19; D possibly corresponds to TRBD2 (5 bases). V was shortened by 5 bases and J by 3 bases, with 11 bases between the two germline ends. The CDR3 runs 13 residues. Germline V lookup: CDR1 LNHDA, CDR2 SQIVND (reference sequence). In DNA form, the CDR3 reads TGTGCCAGTAGTCCGGGCGGAGGCTACGAGCAGTACTTC. Translating gives CASSPGGGYEQYF.

The CDR3 region is CASTLDRGSEQFF. Here the CDR3 DNA reads TGTGCCAGCACCCTCGACAGGGGCAGTGAGCAGTTCTTC. This sequence joins TRBV11-3 and TRBJ2-1, with 8 positions matching TRBD1. This CDR3 is built from 13 residues. Losses at the gene ends were 7 bases for V and 9 bases for J; bases not matched to a gene: 8. Germline V gives CDR1 SGHNT, CDR2 YENEEA.

This clone was seen more than once but under ten times. The CDR3 DNA follows: TGCAGCGTTGACGGAGGGGCGCAAGCTTTCTTT. Translated, it gives CSVDGGAQAFF. The chain recombines TRBV29-1 with TRBJ1-1, with a weak D call TRBD1 (5 bases). Germline CDR1 and CDR2: SQVTM and ANQGSEA. The CDR3 runs 11 residues. V lost 3 bases and J lost 9, with 11 bases in between.

The V gene is TRBV11-2, the J gene TRBJ1-5, with a weak D call TRBD1 (6 bases). Trimming took 3 bases from V and 9 from J, leaving 15 bases between them. From germline, CDR1 is SGHAT and CDR2 FQNNGV. The CDR3 loop spans 14 amino acids. DNA of the CDR3: TGTGCCAGCAGCTTTAACAGGGCAGAGGGGCCCCAGCATTTT. It translates to CASSFNRAEGPQHF.

This clone was picked up one time. The chain has TRBV6-5 and TRBJ2-1, with 7 bases lining up with TRBD1. The germline V gene encodes CDR1 MNHEY and CDR2 SVGAGI. CDR3 length: 15 residues. V was clipped by 6 bases and J by 10 bases; unmatched bases: 15. CDR3 residues: CASRRQGPMSGEQFF. The CDR3 nucleotides are TGTGCCAGCAGGCGACAGGGCCCTATGTCGGGGGAGCAGTTCTTC.

The chain carries TRBV5-6 and TRBJ2-3; D ambiguous. With 1 base removed from V and 6 bases from J, the gap between germline ends came to 12 bases. The CDR3 consists of 14 residues. The V gene's germline CDR1 is SGHDT and CDR2 YYEEEE. CDR3 amino acids: CASSLLVARDTQYF. The CDR3 DNA is TGTGCCAGCAGCTTGTTGGTGGCGCGCGATACGCAGTATTTT.

The chain employs TRBV9 and TRBJ1-6; D may be TRBD1 (5 bases). CDR1 is SGDLS and CDR2 is YYNGEE in the germline V gene. V was pared by 4 bases and J by 7 bases, with 15 bases between. This CDR3 comprises 15 residues. The chain's CDR3 is CASSPRDGINSPLHF. The CDR3 nucleotides read TGTGCCAGCAGCCCAAGGGACGGAATAAATTCACCCCTCCACTTT.

The rearrangement joins TRBV11-2 to TRBJ1-4, with 7 bases aligning to TRBD1. V shed 4 bases, J shed 6 bases, and the junction held 8 bases outside the gene matches. The CDR3 has 15 residues. CDR1 is SGHAT, CDR2 FQNNGV, per germline. In nucleotides, the CDR3 is TGTGCCAGCAGCTACGGGACAGTTGATGATGAAAAACTGTTTTTT. It is translated as CASSYGTVDDEKLFF. Looking up the rest from reference TRBV11-2 and TRBJ1-4 gives the full variable domain: EAGVAQSPRYKIIEKRQSVAFWCNPISGHATLYWYQQILGQGPKLLIQFQNNGVVDDSQLPKDRFSAERLKGVDSTLKIQPAKLEDSAVYLCASSYGTVDDEKLFFGSGTQLSVL.

This rearrangement joins TRBV11-2 to TRBJ2-1, with TRBD2 identical over 7 bases. CDR1 SGHAT and CDR2 FQNNGV come from the germline V gene. This CDR3 has 15 amino acids. Trimming at V came to 4 bases and at J to 1 base, leaving 4 bases not matched to a gene. The CDR3 nucleotides read TGTGCCAGCAGCTGGGCTAGCGGATCCTACAATGAGCAGTTCTTC. Encoded protein: CASSWASGSYNEQFF.

The chain employs TRBV9 and TRBJ2-2, with 7 bases that match TRBD1. Germline CDR1 and CDR2: SGDLS and YYNGEE. CDR3 length: 15 amino acids. With V trimmed by 1 base and J by 5 bases, 5 bases remained unmatched. The CDR3 DNA is TGTGCCAGCAGCGTATGGACAGGCCAAACCGGGGAGCTGTTTTTT. Its translation: CASSVWTGQTGELFF.

CDR3 sequence: CASSLDRVNSPLHF. CDR3 coding DNA: TGTGCCAGCAGCTTAGACAGGGTAAATTCACCCCTCCACTTT. The V call is TRBV7-8, the J call TRBJ1-6; D is perhaps TRBD1 (6 bases). The length of the CDR3 is 14 residues. Trimming stripped 1 base from V and 7 bases from J, with 8 bases between. The germline CDR1 and CDR2 sequences are SGHVS and FQNEAQ.

This clone appeared a single time. The CDR3 DNA reads TGCGCCAGCAGCCGGGAAACGATGAACACTGAAGCTTTCTTT. Amino acid sequence: CASSRETMNTEAFF. The chain has TRBV5-1 and TRBJ1-1; unclear D gene. Trimming removed 4 bases from V and 0 bases from J, with 10 bases in between. This CDR3 has 14 residues. The V gene's germline CDR1 is SGHRS and CDR2 YFSETQ.

This clone was recorded only once. The chain couples TRBV12-5 to TRBJ1-2; D gene uncertain. The V and J ends lost 2 bases and 8 bases respectively, with 12 bases between them. The CDR3 is 13 residues long. CDR1 and CDR2 (germline): LGHNT, FRNRAP. CDR3 nucleotide sequence: TGTGCTAGTGGTTTGTACTCACTTGGGGGCTACACCTTC. Residues: CASGLYSLGGYTF.

J is TRBJ1-2 and V is TRBV29-1; 9 bases are a match to TRBD1. From germline, CDR1 is SQVTM and CDR2 ANQGSEA. There are 14 residues in the CDR3. The V gene end was trimmed by 6 bases and the J gene end by 2 bases; junction bases not matched to a gene: 7. The CDR3 reads CSVTGTGPNYGYTF. The CDR3 nucleotides are TGCAGCGTAACCGGGACAGGGCCCAACTATGGCTACACCTTC.